The 21 T cell receptor beta chains presented below share a single source sample, sequenced in a study of technical replicates of blood from a handful of donors (dated by TCRdb to between 2016 and 2019). Preparation of the library involved the immunoSEQ multiplex PCR assay. TCRdb's version of the immuneACCESS table is confined to in-frame rearrangements and falls short of the full clone set. An unresolved V gene accounts for under half of the shortfall where checked; the remainder is of unknown origin. The sample contains 90,000 to 100,000 clones, almost 96% of them found a single time. The ten largest clones take up about 0.21% of the sample. Sequencing was carried out using T cells isolated from PBMCs. The receptors were gathered from a human donor in good health.

V gene TRBV5-4 combines with J gene TRBJ2-5; D not resolved. Germline CDR1 SGHNT, CDR2 YYREEE (reference sequence). The CDR3 is 15 residues long. V lost 4 bases and J 1 base, leaving 14 bases between the germline ends. The CDR3 sequence: CASSTPLQPQETQYF. The CDR3 region has the DNA TGTGCCAGCAGCACTCCCCTACAGCCCCAAGAGACCCAGTACTTC.

The chain carries TRBV6-1 and TRBJ1-5, with D possibly matching TRBD1 (5 bases). V was trimmed by 2 bases and J by 8 bases, leaving 10 bases between them. Germline-derived CDR1 and CDR2 are MNHNS and SASEGT. The length of the CDR3 is 13 residues. The CDR3 DNA follows: TGTGCCAGCAGTGAACAGGGCGCGGAGCCCCAGCATTTT. It yields the protein CASSEQGAEPQHF.

The chain carries TRBV6-5 and TRBJ2-3, with 7 bases that match TRBD1. In germline, CDR1 is MNHEY, CDR2 SVGAGI. After removal of 6 bases from V and 2 bases from J, the junction contained 8 bases not matched to a gene. The CDR3 loop spans 15 amino acids. CDR3 region: CASRQGRPNTDTQYF. The CDR3 nucleotides are TGTGCCAGCAGACAGGGGCGCCCCAACACAGATACGCAGTATTTT.

The CDR3 region is CASSLGGITSTDTQYF. The CDR3 DNA is TGTGCCAGCAGCTTAGGCGGGATAACTAGCACAGATACGCAGTATTTT. The genes are TRBV13 and TRBJ2-3, with a possible D match to TRBD2 (5 bases). The CDR3 length is 16 residues. Looked up from germline, CDR1 is PRHDT and CDR2 is FYEKMQ (reference sequence). Trimming shortened V by 0 bases and J by 0 bases, and 10 bases separated the two germline ends.

This sequence joins TRBV27 and TRBJ2-1; 8 bases are a match to TRBD2. The J segment lost 5 bases and the V segment lost 4 bases, leaving 10 bases of the junction unmatched. CDR3 size: 16 residues. The germline gives CDR1 MNHEY, CDR2 SMNVEV (reference sequence). The CDR3 DNA reads as TGTGCCAGCAGTTCCCCGAGGACTAGCTACAACAATGAGCAGTTCTTC. Translation gives CASSSPRTSYNNEQFF.

This chain links TRBV5-8 with TRBJ1-2; D gene ambiguous. V lost 4 bases, J lost 5 bases, and 15 bases lay in between. Germline values: CDR1 SGHTS, CDR2 YDEGEE. The CDR3 totals 14 residues. The CDR3 protein is CASSLGPVGYGYTF. Here the CDR3 DNA reads TGTGCCAGCAGCCTCGGCCCCGTCGGGTATGGCTACACCTTC.

V gene TRBV18 combines with J gene TRBJ1-5; no firm D call. Deletions cut 0 bases from V and 5 bases from J, with 11 bases between. CDR1 and CDR2 from the germline V gene are KGHSH and LQKENI. This CDR3 comprises 15 residues. The CDR3 DNA sequence: TGTGCCAGCTCACCACCAGGGAGTGGAGATCAGCCCCAGCATTTT. Its translation: CASSPPGSGDQPQHF.

The chain is built from TRBV11-3 and TRBJ2-1; 9 bases match TRBD1. The trim removed 5 bases at V and 3 bases at J, leaving 5 bases unmatched. The CDR3 is 15 residues long. Germline CDR1 is SGHNT and CDR2 is YENEEA. This CDR3 is CASSARQGVYNEQFF. The CDR3 DNA reads as TGTGCCAGCAGCGCCCGACAGGGGGTCTACAATGAGCAGTTCTTC.

CDR3 sequence reads: CASSELGFGKYF. The CDR3 coding sequence is TGTGCCAGCAGTGAATTGGGCTTCGGGAAGTACTTC. The J gene is TRBJ2-7, the V gene TRBV6-1; TRBD2 might be the D (5 bases). The CDR3 runs 12 residues. Germline V gene data show CDR1 as MNHNS and CDR2 as SASEGT. With 2 bases removed from V and 11 bases from J, the gap between germline ends came to 13 bases.

DNA of the CDR3: TGTGCCAGCTCAGGACGGGACAATCAGCCCCAGCATTTT. This translates into CASSGRDNQPQHF. The gene calls are TRBV18 and TRBJ1-5; no clear D. The CDR3 consists of 13 residues. CDR1 is KGHSH and CDR2 is LQKENI in the germline V gene. Trimming took 5 bases from V and 3 from J, leaving 8 bases between them. Full variable domain (missing parts from reference TRBV18 and TRBJ1-5): NAGVMQNPRHLVRRRGQEARLRCSPMKGHSHVYWYRQLPEEGLKFMVYLQKENIIDESGMPKERFSAEFPKEGPSILRIQQVVRGDSAAYFCASSGRDNQPQHFGDGTRLSIL.

The chain recombines TRBV7-9 with TRBJ2-3; no firm D call. The CDR3 has 11 residues. The ends were cut back, 5 bases at V and 5 bases at J, with 5 bases in the middle. Germline loops: CDR1 SEHNR, CDR2 FQNEAQ (reference sequence). The CDR3 nucleotides are TGTGCCAGCAGCCCCGTAGATACGCAGTATTTT. Translation: CASSPVDTQYF.

J is TRBJ1-2 and V is TRBV6-5, with 7 nucleotides matching TRBD1. The V gene end was trimmed by 5 bases and the J gene end by 2 bases; junction bases not matched to a gene: 5. The CDR3 runs 14 residues. The germline V gene has CDR1 MNHEY and CDR2 SVGAGI. CDR3 bases: TGTGCCAGCAGTGACGCAGGGGGAAACTATGGCTACACCTTC. Protein product: CASSDAGGNYGYTF.

This chain uses TRBV10-2 with TRBJ2-1; 7 bases are a match to TRBD1. The CDR3 contains 13 residues. Germline CDR1 reads WSHSY; CDR2 reads SAAADI. With 11 bases clipped from V and 3 bases from J, the junction kept 7 bases outside the gene matches. The CDR3 region has the DNA TGCGCCGGTTCGGGACAGCGCTACAATGAGCAGTTCTTC. Translating it yields CAGSGQRYNEQFF.

V usage is TRBV28 and J usage is TRBJ2-7, with 11 bases fitting TRBD2. The CDR3 loop spans 13 amino acids. V gave up 2 bases and J gave up 6 bases; unmatched junction bases: 0. In germline, CDR1 is MDHEN, CDR2 SYDVKM. The CDR3 bases are TGTGCCAGCAGTTTACTAGCGGGAGGCGAGCAGTACTTC. Its translation: CASSLLAGGEQYF.

The V call is TRBV9, the J call TRBJ1-2, with a possible D match to TRBD1 (6 bases). The CDR3 runs to 16 residues. With 3 bases removed from V and 5 bases from J, the gap between germline ends came to 20 bases. The germline CDR1 and CDR2 sequences are SGDLS and YYNGEE. CDR3 sequence (DNA): TGTGCCAGCAGCGATCCTCAGGGGTTGGGGGTTTATGGCTACACCTTC. Amino acids: CASSDPQGLGVYGYTF.

The gene calls are TRBV5-1 and TRBJ2-7; 10 bases agree with TRBD2. Germline CDR1 and CDR2: SGHRS and YFSETQ. The CDR3 extends over 21 amino acids. V lost 1 base to trimming and J lost 2 bases; unmatched junction nucleotides: 21. As DNA, the CDR3 is TGCGCCAGCAGCTTGATGAGATGGGGGCAAAACCGACTAGCGGGTACCTACGAGCAGTACTTC. This codes for CASSLMRWGQNRLAGTYEQYF. Complete variable domain (other parts from reference TRBV5-1 and TRBJ2-7): KAGVTQTPRYLIKTRGQQVTLSCSPISGHRSVSWYQQTPGQGLQFLFEYFSETQRNKGNFPGRFSGRQFSNSRSEMNVSTLELGDSALYLCASSLMRWGQNRLAGTYEQYFGPGTRLTVT.

This clone showed up just once. The CDR3 DNA reads TGTGCCAGTAGTATCGAACGACCCAAAGTCGACAGATTCCAAGAGACCCAGTACTTC. Its translation: CASSIERPKVDRFQETQYF. V gene TRBV19 combines with J gene TRBJ2-5; tentative D call: TRBD1 (5 bases). Germline loops: CDR1 LNHDA, CDR2 SQIVND (reference sequence). The CDR3 extends over 19 amino acids. The V and J ends lost 3 bases and 1 base respectively, with 24 bases between them. The variable domain in full, completed from reference TRBV19 and TRBJ2-5, reads DGGITQSPKYLFRKEGQNVTLSCEQNLNHDAMYWYRQDPGQGLRLIYYSQIVNDFQKGDIAEGYSVSREKKESFPLTVTSAQKNPTAFYLCASSIERPKVDRFQETQYFGPGTRLLVL.

J is TRBJ2-7 and V is TRBV6-1; D is undetermined. Trimming took off 1 base at V and 0 bases at J, with 10 bases between the two ends. Germline lookup yields CDR1 MNHNS and CDR2 SASEGT. The CDR3 is 15 residues long. CDR3 sequence (DNA): TGTGCCAGCAGTGAAGGGGCCGCCCTCTCCTACGAGCAGTACTTC. It translates to CASSEGAALSYEQYF.

This rearrangement joins TRBV5-6 to TRBJ1-5; 8 bases are a match to TRBD1. The CDR3 consists of 15 residues. V shed 0 bases and J 6 bases; nucleotides not matched to a gene: 5. Germline CDR1 is SGHDT and CDR2 is YYEEEE. CDR3 in amino acids: CASSLGQGLGQPQHF. The CDR3 DNA is TGTGCCAGCAGCTTGGGACAGGGGTTAGGTCAGCCCCAGCATTTT.

This clone was picked up many times. The gene calls are TRBV7-2 and TRBJ2-1, with D perhaps TRBD1 (5 bases). The V end was cut by 3 bases, the J end by 2 bases, with 8 bases between. The CDR3 is 14 amino acids. Per the germline V gene, CDR1 is SGHTA and CDR2 is FQGNSA. The CDR3 is CASSFQDTYNEQFF. The CDR3 nucleotides are TGTGCCAGCAGCTTCCAGGACACCTACAATGAGCAGTTCTTC.

The chain is built from TRBV4-2 and TRBJ2-2; 8 bases map to TRBD1. Germline V gene sequence: CDR1 LGHNA, CDR2 YNFKEQ. The CDR3 sequence is 16 residues long. V trimming: 1 base; J trimming: 3 bases; junction bases outside the gene matches: 4. CDR3 nucleotides: TGTGCCAGCAGCCAAGGCACAGGGGGATACACCGGGGAGCTGTTTTTT. It is translated as CASSQGTGGYTGELFF.